The clone carrying this T cell receptor (beta chain) was recorded many times. The antigen is undetermined. Synthesis of cDNA was accomplished via 5'RACE employing 10-nucleotide random UMIs. TCRdb independently ran MiXCR on the 5' RACE reads; one entry per CDR3 protein. The sample has approximately 74,000 distinct CDR3 sequences, around 9.9% seen once. The sample belongs to a study of neurological immune-mediated disorders. Overall study findings and caveats: Expanded clones shared no CDR3 amino acid sequences across subjects, suggesting private repertoires in all groups. In HTLV-1-associated myelopathy, TCR clonal expansion was greatest, and in multiple sclerosis it was least, below healthy controls.

The CDR3 extends over 15 amino acids. J lost 6 bases, V lost 3 bases, and 3 bases had no gene match. Per germline, CDR1 SGHRS and CDR2 YFSETQ. The chain employs TRBV5-1 and TRBJ2-3, with 14 bases matching TRBD2. The source of this sequence is a man between 45 and 60 years old in good health. The material sequenced was PBMCs. As DNA, the CDR3 is TGCGCCAGCAGCTCCGGGACTAGCGGGAGCGATACGCAGTATTTT. Its translation is CASSSGTSGSDTQYF.